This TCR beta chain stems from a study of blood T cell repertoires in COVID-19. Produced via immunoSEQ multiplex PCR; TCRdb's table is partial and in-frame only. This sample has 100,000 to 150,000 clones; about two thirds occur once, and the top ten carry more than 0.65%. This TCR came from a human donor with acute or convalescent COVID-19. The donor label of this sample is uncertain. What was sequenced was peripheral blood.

CDR3 DNA sequence: TGTGCCAGCAGCGCGCAGGGGGCCGGGGAGCTGTTTTTT. It specifies CASSAQGAGELFF. V and J are TRBV9 and TRBJ2-2; 7 bases match TRBD1. The CDR3 has 13 amino acids. CDR1 is SGDLS, CDR2 YYNGEE, per germline. The J segment lost 6 bases and the V segment lost 3 bases, leaving 2 bases of the junction unmatched.